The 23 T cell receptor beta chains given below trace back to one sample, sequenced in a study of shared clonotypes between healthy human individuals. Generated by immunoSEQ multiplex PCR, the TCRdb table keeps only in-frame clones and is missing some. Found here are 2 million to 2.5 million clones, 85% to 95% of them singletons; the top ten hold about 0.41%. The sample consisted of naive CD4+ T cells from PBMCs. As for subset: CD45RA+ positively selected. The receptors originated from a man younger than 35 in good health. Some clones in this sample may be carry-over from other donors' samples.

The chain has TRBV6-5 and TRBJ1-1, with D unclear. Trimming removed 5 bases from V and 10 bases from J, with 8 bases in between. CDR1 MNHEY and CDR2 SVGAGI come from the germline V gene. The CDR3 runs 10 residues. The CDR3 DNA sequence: TGTGCCAGCAGTACCTCACGAGCTTTCTTT. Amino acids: CASSTSRAFF.

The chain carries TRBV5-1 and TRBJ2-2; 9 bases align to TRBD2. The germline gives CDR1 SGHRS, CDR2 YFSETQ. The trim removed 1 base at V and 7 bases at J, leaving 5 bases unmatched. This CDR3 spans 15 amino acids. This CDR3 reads CASSLLAGDSGELFF. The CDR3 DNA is TGCGCCAGCAGCTTGTTAGCGGGAGATAGCGGGGAGCTGTTTTTT.

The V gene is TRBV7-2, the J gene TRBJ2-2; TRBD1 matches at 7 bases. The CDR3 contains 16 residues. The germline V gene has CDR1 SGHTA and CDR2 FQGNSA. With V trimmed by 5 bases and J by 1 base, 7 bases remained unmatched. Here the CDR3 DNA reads TGTGCCAGCAGCGTCCTGACAGGGATGAACACCGGGGAGCTGTTTTTT. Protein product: CASSVLTGMNTGELFF.

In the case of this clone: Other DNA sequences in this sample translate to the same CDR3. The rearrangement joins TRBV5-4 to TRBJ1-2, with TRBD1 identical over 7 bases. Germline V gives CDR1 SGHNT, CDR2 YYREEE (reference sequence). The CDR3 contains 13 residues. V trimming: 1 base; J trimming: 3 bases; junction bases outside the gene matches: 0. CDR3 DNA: TGTGCCAGCAGCTTGACAGGGGACTATGGCTACACCTTC. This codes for CASSLTGDYGYTF.

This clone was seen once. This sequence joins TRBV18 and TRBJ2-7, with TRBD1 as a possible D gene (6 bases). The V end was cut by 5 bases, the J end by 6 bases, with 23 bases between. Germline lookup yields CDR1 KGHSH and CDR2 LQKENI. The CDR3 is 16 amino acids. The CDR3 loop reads CASSTQQGTLGIEQYF. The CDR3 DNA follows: TGTGCCAGCTCAACACAACAAGGGACACTCGGGATCGAGCAGTACTTC.

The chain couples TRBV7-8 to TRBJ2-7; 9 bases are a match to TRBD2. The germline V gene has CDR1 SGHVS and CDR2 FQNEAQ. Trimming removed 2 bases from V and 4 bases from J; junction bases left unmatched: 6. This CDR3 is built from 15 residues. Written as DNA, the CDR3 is TGTGCCAGCAGCTTATCTGCGGGAGGGGATTACGAGCAGTACTTC. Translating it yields CASSLSAGGDYEQYF.

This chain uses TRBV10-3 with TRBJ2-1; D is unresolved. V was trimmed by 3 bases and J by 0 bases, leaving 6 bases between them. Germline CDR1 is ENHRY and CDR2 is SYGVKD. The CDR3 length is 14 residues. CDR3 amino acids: CAISDEYSYNEQFF. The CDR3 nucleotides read TGTGCCATCAGTGATGAGTACTCCTACAATGAGCAGTTCTTC.

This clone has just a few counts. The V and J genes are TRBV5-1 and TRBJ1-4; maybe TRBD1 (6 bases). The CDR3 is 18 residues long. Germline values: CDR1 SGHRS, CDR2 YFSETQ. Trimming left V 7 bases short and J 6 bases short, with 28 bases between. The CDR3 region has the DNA TGCGCCAGCCGTTTAACCCGGGACACCCTCCCGGTGGATGAAAAACTGTTTTTT. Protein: CASRLTRDTLPVDEKLFF.

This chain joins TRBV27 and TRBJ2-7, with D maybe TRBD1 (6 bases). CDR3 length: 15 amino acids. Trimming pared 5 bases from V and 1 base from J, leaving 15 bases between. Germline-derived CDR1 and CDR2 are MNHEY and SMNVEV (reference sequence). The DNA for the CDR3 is TGTGCCAGCAGTAATACAGGGTTTTGGTCCTACGAGCAGTACTTC. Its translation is CASSNTGFWSYEQYF.

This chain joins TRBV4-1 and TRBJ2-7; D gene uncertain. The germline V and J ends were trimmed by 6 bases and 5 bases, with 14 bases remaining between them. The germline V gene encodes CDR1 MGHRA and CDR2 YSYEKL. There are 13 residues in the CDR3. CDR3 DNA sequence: TGCGCCAGCAGTAGGTCCCCCCTCCACGAGCAGTACTTC. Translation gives CASSRSPLHEQYF.

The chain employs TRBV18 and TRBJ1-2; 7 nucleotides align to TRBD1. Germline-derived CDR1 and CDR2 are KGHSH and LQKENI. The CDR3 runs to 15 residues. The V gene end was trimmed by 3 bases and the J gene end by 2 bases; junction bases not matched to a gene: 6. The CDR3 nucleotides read TGTGCCAGCTCACCCCGCCAGGGGGGAAACTATGGCTACACCTTC. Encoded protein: CASSPRQGGNYGYTF. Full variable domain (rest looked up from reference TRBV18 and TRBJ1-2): NAGVMQNPRHLVRRRGQEARLRCSPMKGHSHVYWYRQLPEEGLKFMVYLQKENIIDESGMPKERFSAEFPKEGPSILRIQQVVRGDSAAYFCASSPRQGGNYGYTFGSGTRLTVV.

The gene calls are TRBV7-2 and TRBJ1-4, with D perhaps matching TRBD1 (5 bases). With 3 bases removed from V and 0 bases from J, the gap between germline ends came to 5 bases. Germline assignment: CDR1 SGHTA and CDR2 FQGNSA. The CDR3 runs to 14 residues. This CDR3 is CASSLTATNEKLFF. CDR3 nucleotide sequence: TGTGCCAGCAGCTTGACAGCAACTAATGAAAAACTGTTTTTT.

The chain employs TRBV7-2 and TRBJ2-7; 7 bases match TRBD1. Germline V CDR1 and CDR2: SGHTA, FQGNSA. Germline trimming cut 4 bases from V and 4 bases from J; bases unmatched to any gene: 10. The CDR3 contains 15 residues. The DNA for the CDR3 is TGTGCCAGCAGCTCGATCCGGGGACAGTCATACGAGCAGTACTTC. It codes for CASSSIRGQSYEQYF.

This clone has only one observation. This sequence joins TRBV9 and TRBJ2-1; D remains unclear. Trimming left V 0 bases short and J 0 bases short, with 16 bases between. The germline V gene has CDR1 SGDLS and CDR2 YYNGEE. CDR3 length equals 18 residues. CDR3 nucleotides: TGTGCCAGCAGCGTAGGATTTTCTCCTAGGAGCTCCTACAATGAGCAGTTCTTC. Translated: CASSVGFSPRSSYNEQFF.

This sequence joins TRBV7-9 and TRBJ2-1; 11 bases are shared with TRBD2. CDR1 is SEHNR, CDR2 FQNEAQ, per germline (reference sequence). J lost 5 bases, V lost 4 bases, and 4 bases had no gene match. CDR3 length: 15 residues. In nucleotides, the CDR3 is TGTGCCAGCAGCTACGGACTAGCGGGTAACAATGAGCAGTTCTTC. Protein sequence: CASSYGLAGNNEQFF.

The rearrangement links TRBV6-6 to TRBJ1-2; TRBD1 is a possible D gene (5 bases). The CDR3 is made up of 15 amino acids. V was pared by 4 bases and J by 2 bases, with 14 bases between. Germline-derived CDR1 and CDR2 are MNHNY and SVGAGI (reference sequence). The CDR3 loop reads CASSSNRGSNYGYTF. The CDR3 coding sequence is TGTGCCAGCAGTTCTAATCGGGGGTCAAACTATGGCTACACCTTC.

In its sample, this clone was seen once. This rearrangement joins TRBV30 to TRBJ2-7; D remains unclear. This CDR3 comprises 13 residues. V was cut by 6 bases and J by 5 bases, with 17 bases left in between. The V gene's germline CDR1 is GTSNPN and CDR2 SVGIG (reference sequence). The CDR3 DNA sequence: TGTGCCTGTCGGACCAAGCCGTGGGACGAGCAGTACTTC. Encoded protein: CACRTKPWDEQYF.

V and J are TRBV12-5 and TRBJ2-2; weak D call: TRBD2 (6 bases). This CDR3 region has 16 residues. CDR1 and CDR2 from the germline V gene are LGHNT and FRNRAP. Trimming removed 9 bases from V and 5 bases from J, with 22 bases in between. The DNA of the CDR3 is TGTGCTAGAATTCCGGTGGGACTCCCGGGAACCGGGGAGCTGTTTTTT. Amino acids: CARIPVGLPGTGELFF. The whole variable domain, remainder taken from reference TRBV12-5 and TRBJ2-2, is DARVTQTPRHKVTEMGQEVTMRCQPILGHNTVFWYRQTMMQGLELLAYFRNRAPLDDSGMPKDRFSAEMPDATLATLKIQPSEPRDSAVYFCARIPVGLPGTGELFFGEGSRLTVL.

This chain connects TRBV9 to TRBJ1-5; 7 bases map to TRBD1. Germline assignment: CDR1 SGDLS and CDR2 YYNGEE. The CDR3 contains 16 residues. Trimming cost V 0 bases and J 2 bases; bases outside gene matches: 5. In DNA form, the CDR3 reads TGTGCCAGCAGCGTAGGTGGAACAGGGGGCAATCAGCCCCAGCATTTT. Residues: CASSVGGTGGNQPQHF.

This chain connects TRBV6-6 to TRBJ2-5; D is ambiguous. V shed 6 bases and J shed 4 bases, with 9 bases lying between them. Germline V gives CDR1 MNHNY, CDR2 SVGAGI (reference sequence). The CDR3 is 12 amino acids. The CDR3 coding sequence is TGTGCCAGCAGCCGGCTCCTAGAGACCCAGTACTTC. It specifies CASSRLLETQYF.

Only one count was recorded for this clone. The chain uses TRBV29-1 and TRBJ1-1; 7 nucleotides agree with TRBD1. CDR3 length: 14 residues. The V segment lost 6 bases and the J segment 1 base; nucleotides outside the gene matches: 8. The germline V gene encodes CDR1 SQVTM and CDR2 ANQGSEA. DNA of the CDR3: TGCAGCGTGTCTCAGGGGGACGGGAACACTGAAGCTTTCTTT. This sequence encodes CSVSQGDGNTEAFF.

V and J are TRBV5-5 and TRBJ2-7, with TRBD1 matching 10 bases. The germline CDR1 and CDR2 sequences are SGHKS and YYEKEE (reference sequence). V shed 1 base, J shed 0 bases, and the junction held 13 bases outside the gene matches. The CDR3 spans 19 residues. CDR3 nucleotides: TGTGCCAGCAGCTTGAGACAGGGGGCCTTGGCCCTAAGCTCCTACGAGCAGTACTTC. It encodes CASSLRQGALALSSYEQYF.

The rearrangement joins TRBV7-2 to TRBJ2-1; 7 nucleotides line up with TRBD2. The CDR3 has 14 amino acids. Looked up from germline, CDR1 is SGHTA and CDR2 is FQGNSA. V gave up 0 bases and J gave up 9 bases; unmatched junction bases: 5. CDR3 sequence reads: CASSLAGGRLEQFF. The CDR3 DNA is TGTGCCAGCAGCTTAGCGGGAGGGCGGCTTGAGCAGTTCTTC.